Below, 25 T cell receptor beta chains from the same sample are listed, as sequenced in a study of tumor T cells in aggressive B-cell lymphoma. The data were produced by immunoSEQ multiplex PCR, yet TCRdb's version contains in-frame clones alone and is incomplete. The sample has approximately 2,500 clones, 90% to 95% seen once; the top ten hold about 5%. Sequencing input: tumor tissue. The receptors were gathered from an adult with diffuse large B cell lymphoma.

The chain combines TRBV6-5 with TRBJ1-5, with 8 bases identical to TRBD1. This CDR3 comprises 14 residues. J gave up 4 bases and V 6 bases, and 5 bases lay outside the gene matches. Germline loops: CDR1 MNHEY, CDR2 SVGAGI. As DNA, the CDR3 is TGTGCCAGCAGCCACGACAGGGGAAATCAGCCCCAGCATTTT. The encoded protein is CASSHDRGNQPQHF.

The chain is built from TRBV11-2 and TRBJ2-1, with D tentatively TRBD2 (6 bases). CDR3 length: 15 residues. The V end lost 5 bases, the J end lost 0 bases, and 11 bases lay between the germline ends. Germline V gives CDR1 SGHAT, CDR2 FQNNGV. The CDR3 nucleotides read TGTGCCAGCAGCCCCCCCGGGAGCTCCTACAATGAGCAGTTCTTC. It specifies CASSPPGSSYNEQFF.

The rearrangement uses TRBV10-1 and TRBJ2-3, with 8 bases that match TRBD2. V was clipped by 8 bases and J by 6 bases; unmatched bases: 13. From germline, CDR1 is WNHNN and CDR2 SYGVQD (reference sequence). This CDR3 comprises 15 residues. Written as DNA, the CDR3 is TGCGCCAGCCAAATAATTCGGGGCGGGAGGGATACGCAGTATTTT. Translating gives CASQIIRGGRDTQYF.

The rearrangement joins TRBV5-4 to TRBJ2-2, with 8 positions matching TRBD1. Per the germline V gene, CDR1 is SGHNT and CDR2 is YYREEE (reference sequence). This CDR3 is built from 17 residues. J gave up 6 bases and V 3 bases, and 13 bases lay outside the gene matches. The CDR3 coding sequence is TGTGCCAGCAGCTCCGAACCGGACAGGGCCGCGGCCGGGGAGCTGTTTTTT. Translation gives CASSSEPDRAAAGELFF. Together with reference TRBV5-4 and TRBJ2-2, the CDR3 gives the full variable domain: ETGVTQSPTHLIKTRGQQVTLRCSSQSGHNTVSWYQQALGQGPQFIFQYYREEENGRGNFPPRFSGLQFPNYSSELNVNALELDDSALYLCASSSEPDRAAAGELFFGEGSRLTVL.

This clone was observed a single time. This sequence joins TRBV14 and TRBJ1-4, with 9 bases matching TRBD1. The V gene's germline CDR1 is SGHDN and CDR2 FVKESK. Trimming at V came to 8 bases and at J to 7 bases, leaving 11 bases not matched to a gene. This CDR3 contains 15 residues. DNA for the CDR3: TGTGCCAGCTCGACAGGGGGGGAGCGAATTGAAAAACTGTTTTTT. Amino acid sequence: CASSTGGERIEKLFF.

The chain employs TRBV4-1 and TRBJ2-1, with a weak D call TRBD1 (5 bases). CDR1 and CDR2 from the germline V gene are MGHRA and YSYEKL. This CDR3 is 17 amino acids long. V gave up 1 base and J gave up 0 bases, with 13 bases separating them. The CDR3 spells CASSQGGNPYSYNEQFF. As DNA, the CDR3 is TGCGCCAGCAGCCAAGGGGGCAACCCGTACTCCTACAATGAGCAGTTCTTC.

This chain links TRBV5-1 with TRBJ2-7; D is uncertain. V lost 1 base to trimming and J lost 7 bases, with 18 bases between them. Germline assignment: CDR1 SGHRS and CDR2 YFSETQ. The CDR3 length is 15 residues. In nucleotides, the CDR3 is TGCGCCAGCAGCTTGTCCGTTCCAGGAATCCAAGAGCAGTACTTC. Encoded protein: CASSLSVPGIQEQYF.

The rearrangement joins TRBV7-9 to TRBJ2-5; TRBD2 aligns across 8 bases. The CDR3 covers 16 residues. Germline V gene data show CDR1 as SEHNR and CDR2 as FQNEAQ (reference sequence). V lost 5 bases, J lost 4 bases, and 12 bases stayed unmatched. Written as DNA, the CDR3 is TGTGCCAGCAGCCTGGGGAGCGGGAGCTTTCGAGAGACCCAGTACTTC. It specifies CASSLGSGSFRETQYF.

This clone came up once. The J gene is TRBJ2-1, the V gene TRBV27; 9 bases are a match to TRBD1. V was pared by 3 bases and J by 7 bases, with 1 base of the junction left unmatched. Germline V lookup: CDR1 MNHEY, CDR2 SMNVEV (reference sequence). The CDR3 runs to 13 residues. CDR3 amino acids: CASSFGTGNEQFF. CDR3 sequence (DNA): TGTGCCAGCAGTTTTGGGACAGGGAATGAGCAGTTCTTC.

The chain employs TRBV15 and TRBJ1-1; D not certain. Per germline, CDR1 LNHNV and CDR2 YYDKDF (reference sequence). The CDR3 covers 11 residues. V was cut by 7 bases and J by 5 bases, with 8 bases left in between. CDR3: CATKLETEAFF. Here the CDR3 DNA reads TGTGCCACCAAACTAGAGACTGAAGCTTTCTTT.

The chain joins TRBV2 to TRBJ2-1; possible D gene TRBD1, 6 bases. The CDR3 runs 14 residues. V gave up 2 bases and J gave up 7 bases, with 12 bases separating them. Germline CDR1 SNHLY, CDR2 FYNNEI. CDR3 sequence: CASSEWGLGNEQFF. CDR3 coding DNA: TGTGCCAGCAGTGAATGGGGGCTAGGTAATGAGCAGTTCTTC.

The V call is TRBV28, the J call TRBJ2-5, with D perhaps matching TRBD1 (6 bases). The CDR3 runs 11 residues. V gave up 8 bases and J gave up 4 bases, with 8 bases separating them. Germline V gene data show CDR1 as MDHEN and CDR2 as SYDVKM. This CDR3 is CASQGGETQYF. The CDR3 DNA reads as TGTGCCAGCCAAGGGGGAGAGACCCAGTACTTC.

This sequence joins TRBV7-3 and TRBJ2-1, with D possibly TRBD1 on 6 matching bases. Trimming removed 4 bases from V and 8 bases from J, with 18 bases in between. The CDR3 is 15 residues long. Germline loops: CDR1 SGHTA, CDR2 FQGTGA. The CDR3 sequence: CASSYMGAPADEQFF. The CDR3 DNA is TGTGCCAGCAGCTATATGGGGGCCCCAGCCGATGAGCAGTTCTTC.

The gene calls are TRBV2 and TRBJ2-5; 7 bases match TRBD1. There are 15 residues in the CDR3. Germline CDR1 SNHLY, CDR2 FYNNEI. The trim removed 5 bases at V and 3 bases at J, leaving 9 bases unmatched. The CDR3: CASSPRQGREETQYF. As DNA, the CDR3 is TGTGCCAGCAGTCCGCGACAGGGAAGGGAAGAGACCCAGTACTTC.

The chain joins TRBV7-9 to TRBJ1-1; no clear D. This CDR3 is built from 12 residues. Deletions cut 5 bases from V and 4 bases from J, with 8 bases between. Germline CDR1 SEHNR, CDR2 FQNEAQ (reference sequence). The CDR3 loop reads CASSLVSTEAFF. The CDR3 nucleotides read TGTGCCAGCAGCCTCGTTAGCACTGAAGCTTTCTTT. Based on the CDR3 plus reference TRBV7-9 and TRBJ1-1, the full variable domain is DTGVSQNPRHKITKRGQNVTFRCDPISEHNRLYWYRQTLGQGPEFLTYFQNEAQLEKSRLLSDRFSAERPKGSFSTLEIQRTEQGDSAMYLCASSLVSTEAFFGQGTRLTVV.

This chain links TRBV15 with TRBJ1-5; no clear D gene. Germline V gene sequence: CDR1 LNHNV, CDR2 YYDKDF (reference sequence). CDR3 size: 14 residues. Trimming took 0 bases from V and 4 from J, leaving 7 bases between them. In DNA, the CDR3 is TGTGCCACCAGCAGAGATTTCGGTAATCAGCCCCAGCATTTT. This translates into CATSRDFGNQPQHF.

This clone occurred once. Other DNA variants within this sample encode the same CDR3. The CDR3 nucleotides are TGTGCCAGCAGCGCTGACAGGTTTCAGCCCCAGCATTTT. Protein: CASSADRFQPQHF. The J gene is TRBJ1-5, the V gene TRBV7-2; D might be TRBD1 (6 bases). The CDR3 totals 13 residues. Germline values: CDR1 SGHTA, CDR2 FQGNSA. V was clipped by 5 bases and J by 6 bases, with 11 bases between them.

The chain uses TRBV6-5 and TRBJ2-1; D gene uncertain. Germline V gene sequence: CDR1 MNHEY, CDR2 SVGAGI. The V gene lost 3 bases and the J gene lost 1 base, with 7 bases spanning the gap. This CDR3 has 14 residues. CDR3 sequence reads: CASSYPGSYNEQFF. The CDR3 nucleotides read TGTGCCAGCAGTTATCCCGGTTCCTACAATGAGCAGTTCTTC.

The chain couples TRBV9 to TRBJ2-3; 13 positions agree with TRBD2. V was clipped by 3 bases and J by 5 bases; unmatched bases: 3. This CDR3 region has 15 residues. CDR1 is SGDLS and CDR2 is YYNGEE in the germline V gene. The CDR3 here is CASSELAGGRDTQYF. In DNA form, the CDR3 reads TGTGCCAGCAGCGAACTAGCGGGGGGGAGAGATACGCAGTATTTT. The whole variable domain, filled in from reference TRBV9 and TRBJ2-3, reads DSGVTQTPKHLITATGQRVTLRCSPRSGDLSVYWYQQSLDQGLQFLIQYYNGEERAKGNILERFSAQQFPDLHSELNLSSLELGDSALYFCASSELAGGRDTQYFGPGTRLTVL.

This chain connects TRBV30 to TRBJ2-1; D is possibly TRBD2 (7 bases). The germline V and J ends were trimmed by 8 bases and 6 bases, with 17 bases remaining between them. CDR3 length: 13 residues. The germline V gene has CDR1 GTSNPN and CDR2 SVGIG (reference sequence). The CDR3 DNA reads as TGTGCCGGGGGGCTATCGGGGGGCAATGAGCAGTTCTTC. This encodes CAGGLSGGNEQFF.

This clone has just one count. The rearrangement uses TRBV5-1 and TRBJ2-1; D might be TRBD1 (6 bases). Trimming took 0 bases from V and 4 from J, leaving 11 bases between them. The germline V gene has CDR1 SGHRS and CDR2 YFSETQ. The CDR3 runs to 15 residues. CDR3 sequence reads: CASSLERTAYNEQFF. The DNA of the CDR3 is TGCGCCAGCAGCTTGGAACGGACAGCTTACAATGAGCAGTTCTTC. Full variable domain (outside the CDR3, taken from reference TRBV5-1 and TRBJ2-1): KAGVTQTPRYLIKTRGQQVTLSCSPISGHRSVSWYQQTPGQGLQFLFEYFSETQRNKGNFPGRFSGRQFSNSRSEMNVSTLELGDSALYLCASSLERTAYNEQFFGPGTRLTVL.

A remark on this clone: Other DNA sequences from this sample encode an identical CDR3 as well. The chain combines TRBV19 with TRBJ1-1; D uncertain. This CDR3 has 16 residues. Germline V CDR1 and CDR2: LNHDA, SQIVND (reference sequence). The ends were cut back, 7 bases at V and 0 bases at J, with 18 bases in the middle. As DNA, the CDR3 is TGTGCCAGTAAAGTAGCGGATCGAGCAATGAACACTGAAGCTTTCTTT. Its protein product is CASKVADRAMNTEAFF. The full variable domain, in which reference TRBV19 and TRBJ1-1 provide the parts outside the CDR3, is DGGITQSPKYLFRKEGQNVTLSCEQNLNHDAMYWYRQDPGQGLRLIYYSQIVNDFQKGDIAEGYSVSREKKESFPLTVTSAQKNPTAFYLCASKVADRAMNTEAFFGQGTRLTVV.

The chain is built from TRBV19 and TRBJ2-2; D may be TRBD1 (6 bases). The CDR3 extends over 15 amino acids. From germline, CDR1 is LNHDA and CDR2 SQIVND (reference sequence). Trimming cost V 6 bases and J 0 bases, with 11 bases left between them. CDR3 DNA sequence: TGTGCCAGTAGACCGGGACAAACGAACACCGGGGAGCTGTTTTTT. Protein: CASRPGQTNTGELFF.

This clone was observed a handful of times. The gene calls are TRBV9 and TRBJ2-3; D gene uncertain. Trimming removed 0 bases at V and 4 bases at J, with 15 bases between. This CDR3 is 16 amino acids long. In germline, CDR1 is SGDLS, CDR2 YYNGEE. CDR3 DNA sequence: TGTGCCAGCAGCGTAGACGAGCCGCTCTACCCAGATACGCAGTATTTT. Translating it yields CASSVDEPLYPDTQYF.

V and J are TRBV27 and TRBJ1-1, with D possibly TRBD1 on 5 matching bases. The CDR3 has 13 residues. V lost 5 bases and J 5 bases, leaving 12 bases between the germline ends. Per the germline V gene, CDR1 is MNHEY and CDR2 is SMNVEV (reference sequence). CDR3 bases: TGTGCCAGCAGTCAACGGGGGGGGACTGAAGCTTTCTTT. Translating gives CASSQRGGTEAFF.